Each of the 24 T cell receptor beta chains below was sequenced from the same sample in a study of neurological immune-mediated disorders. A single record per CDR3 protein comes from TCRdb applying MiXCR to the 5' RACE reads. The sample has more than 45,000 distinct CDR3 sequences, 10% seen once. Sequencing was performed on PBMCs. Receptors originate from a woman aged 40 to 50 with HTLV-1-associated myelopathy (HAM/TSP).

This clonotype was recorded many times. The genes are TRBV4-2 and TRBJ2-7; D gene ambiguous. This CDR3 region has 16 residues. The V and J ends lost 0 bases and 6 bases respectively, with 18 bases between them. CDR1 LGHNA and CDR2 YNFKEQ come from the germline V gene. CDR3 in amino acids: CASSQEGGTPSTEQYF. The CDR3 DNA reads as TGTGCCAGCAGCCAAGAAGGTGGAACTCCCTCAACCGAGCAGTACTTC.

This clonotype showed up many times. The CDR3 reads CASSPGLHREDKNIQYF. The CDR3, as DNA: TGTGCCAGCTCACCGGGCCTTCACAGGGAGGACAAAAACATTCAGTACTTC. V gene TRBV18 combines with J gene TRBJ2-4; D might be TRBD1 or TRBD2, each matching 6 bases. Germline assignment: CDR1 KGHSH and CDR2 LQKENI. The CDR3 has 17 residues. The ends were cut back, 3 bases at V and 3 bases at J, with 18 bases in the middle.

This clonotype was counted at least ten times. The chain employs TRBV29-1 and TRBJ1-2; 7 bases fit TRBD1. This CDR3 comprises 13 residues. Germline-derived CDR1 and CDR2 are SQVTM and ANQGSEA. CDR3: CSAGGGRNYGYTF. The CDR3 DNA reads TGCAGTGCTGGAGGGGGCCGTAACTATGGCTACACCTTC.

This clonotype was recorded many times. The chain has TRBV12-3 or TRBV12-4 and TRBJ2-7, with 7 bases that match TRBD1. Unmatched junction bases numbered 5, after V lost 3 bases and J lost 0 bases. This CDR3 comprises 15 residues. CDR3 protein: CASSLDRRASYEQYF. The CDR3 coding sequence is TGTGCCAGCAGTTTGGACAGGCGAGCCTCCTACGAGCAGTACTTC.

This clonotype was recorded many times. The V call is TRBV5-1, the J call TRBJ2-3; D perhaps matches TRBD1 (6 bases). Per germline, CDR1 SGHRS and CDR2 YFSETQ. Trimming pared 0 bases from V and 4 bases from J, leaving 6 bases between. This CDR3 region has 13 residues. CDR3 sequence reads: CASSLGGPDTQYF. The CDR3 DNA follows: TGCGCCAGCAGCTTGGGGGGGCCAGATACGCAGTATTTT.

This clonotype was seen at least ten times. This chain uses TRBV9 with TRBJ2-7; D might be TRBD2 (5 bases). V lost 3 bases, J lost 2 bases, and 9 bases lay in between. Germline V gene data show CDR1 as SGDLS and CDR2 as YYNGEE. CDR3 length: 13 residues. This chain's CDR3 is CASSAAGAYEQYF. The CDR3 DNA reads as TGTGCCAGCAGCGCAGCCGGGGCCTACGAGCAGTACTTC.

At least ten counts were recorded for this clonotype. The J gene is TRBJ2-7, the V gene TRBV20-1; the D is unclear. With 7 bases removed from V and 4 bases from J, the gap between germline ends came to 11 bases. Germline loops: CDR1 DFQATT, CDR2 SNEGSKA (reference sequence). CDR3 length equals 11 residues. The CDR3 loop reads CSGLSGYEQYF. CDR3 nucleotide sequence: TGCAGTGGGTTAAGTGGGTACGAGCAGTACTTC.

In this sample, this clonotype turned up many times. The rearrangement uses TRBV20-1 and TRBJ2-3; D might be TRBD2 (5 bases). With 4 bases removed from V and 9 bases from J, the gap between germline ends came to 14 bases. The CDR3 is 12 amino acids. CDR1 is DFQATT, CDR2 SNEGSKA, per germline (reference sequence). The CDR3 loop is CSAIHDERTQYF. Here the CDR3 DNA reads TGCAGTGCTATCCACGATGAGCGGACGCAGTATTTT.

This clonotype was counted ten times or more. The chain joins TRBV5-1 to TRBJ1-4, with a tentative D call TRBD1 (5 bases). Per the germline V gene, CDR1 is SGHRS and CDR2 is YFSETQ. The CDR3 consists of 16 residues. The V gene lost 0 bases and the J gene lost 3 bases, with 12 bases spanning the gap. The DNA for the CDR3 is TGCGCCAGCAGCTTGGAAGGGGATATGTCTAATGAAAAACTGTTTTTT. It specifies CASSLEGDMSNEKLFF.

Ten or more counts support this clonotype. The V call is TRBV5-8, the J call TRBJ1-5; D remains unclear. The V end was cut by 2 bases, the J end by 3 bases, with 6 bases between. CDR1 SGHTS and CDR2 YDEGEE come from the germline V gene. The CDR3 is made up of 13 amino acids. In DNA form, the CDR3 reads TGTGCCAGCAGCTTTGGACTCAATCAGCCCCAGCATTTT. Translating it yields CASSFGLNQPQHF.

In its sample, this clonotype was seen a few times. This chain uses TRBV7-7 with TRBJ2-2, with D possibly TRBD2 on 5 matching bases. CDR1 is SSHAT and CDR2 is FNYEAQ in the germline V gene (reference sequence). The V gene lost 4 bases and the J gene lost 2 bases, with 11 bases spanning the gap. The CDR3 contains 15 residues. This CDR3 is CASSSSSSNTGELFF. The CDR3 region has the DNA TGTGCCAGCAGCTCCTCTAGCTCAAACACCGGGGAGCTGTTTTTT.

This clonotype occurred many times. V gene TRBV12-3 or TRBV12-4 combines with J gene TRBJ1-2, with D perhaps TRBD1 (5 bases). This CDR3 spans 14 amino acids. Trimming removed 5 bases at V and 2 bases at J, with 12 bases between. The CDR3 DNA is TGTGCCAGCAGTCTGACAGTGAAAAACTATGGCTACACCTTC. It encodes CASSLTVKNYGYTF.

This clonotype was seen only a few times. A much larger clone differs from this one at a single base, so this may be a read error. This chain uses TRBV7-2 with TRBJ2-1; maybe TRBD1 (5 bases). This CDR3 has 15 residues. CDR1 SGHTA and CDR2 FQGNSA come from the germline V gene. V lost 1 base, J lost 6 bases, and 13 bases lay in between. In DNA, the CDR3 is TGTGCCAGCAGCTTAGAAATCCGCAGGGCCAATGAGCAGTTCTTC. It yields the protein CASSLEIRRANEQFF.

This clonotype appeared many times. The rearrangement links TRBV20-1 to TRBJ1-5; a weak D match, TRBD1 (5 bases). The CDR3 contains 15 residues. Between the trimmed V and J ends, which lost 6 bases and 4 bases, there was a span of 19 bases. Germline V gene lookup returns CDR1 DFQATT and CDR2 SNEGSKA (reference sequence). The CDR3 region has the DNA TGCAGTGCCACACCATCGACAGACAAGAATCAGCCCCAGCATTTT. Its protein product is CSATPSTDKNQPQHF.

This clonotype was seen repeatedly, ten times or more. This chain connects TRBV15 to TRBJ1-5; the D is unclear. Germline V gene sequence: CDR1 LNHNV, CDR2 YYDKDF (reference sequence). This CDR3 comprises 13 residues. V lost 1 base and J 7 bases, leaving 8 bases between the germline ends. The CDR3 loop is CATSRVRSQPQHF. The CDR3 DNA reads TGTGCCACCAGCAGAGTACGGAGCCAGCCCCAGCATTTT.

This clonotype is categorized as medium-sized. Here the CDR3 DNA reads TGCGCCAGCAACCCCTCCAGGAACACCGGGGAGCTGTTTTTT. It encodes CASNPSRNTGELFF. The chain recombines TRBV4-3 with TRBJ2-2; D is uncertain. Trimming left V 7 bases short and J 1 base short, with 10 bases between. The CDR3 has 14 residues. Germline lookup yields CDR1 LGHNA and CDR2 YSLEER.

In this sample, this clonotype turned up many times. The chain has TRBV11-2 and TRBJ2-3; 8 bases map to TRBD2. In germline, CDR1 is SGHAT, CDR2 FQNNGV. CDR3 size: 15 residues. Germline trimming cut 5 bases from V and 1 base from J; bases unmatched to any gene: 5. The CDR3 nucleotides read TGTGCCAGCAGCCCGGGGGGGAGGCGCACAGATACGCAGTATTTT. Protein product: CASSPGGRRTDTQYF.

This clonotype was observed many times. The genes are TRBV20-1 and TRBJ2-1; 9 bases are shared with TRBD2. The junction had 6 bases not matched to a gene; V was cut back by 0 bases and J by 6 bases. The germline CDR1 and CDR2 sequences are DFQATT and SNEGSKA (reference sequence). CDR3 length: 15 amino acids. CDR3 sequence reads: CSAREQAGGINEQFF. In nucleotides, the CDR3 is TGCAGTGCTAGAGAACAAGCGGGGGGCATCAATGAGCAGTTCTTC.

Ten or more counts support this clonotype. The chain employs TRBV6-2 or TRBV6-3 and TRBJ2-6; no firm D call. With 4 bases removed from V and 3 bases from J, the gap between germline ends came to 19 bases. This CDR3 comprises 18 residues. Germline lookup yields CDR1 MNHEY and CDR2 SVGEGT. The CDR3 DNA sequence: TGTGCCAGCAGTTCCGGTCCTGCGGAAGTAAGTGGGGCCAACGTCCTGACTTTC. Translated, it gives CASSSGPAEVSGANVLTF.

This clonotype appeared many times. The chain combines TRBV27 with TRBJ2-7, with 7 bases that match TRBD2. Germline V lookup: CDR1 MNHEY, CDR2 SMNVEV (reference sequence). With V trimmed by 4 bases and J by 4 bases, 4 bases remained unmatched. The CDR3 consists of 13 residues. CDR3 loop: CASSSGGGYEQYF. The CDR3 DNA sequence: TGTGCCAGCAGTTCGGGGGGAGGGTACGAGCAGTACTTC.

This clonotype has a count of ten or more. The chain is built from TRBV6-2 or TRBV6-3 and TRBJ2-1; 7 bases line up with TRBD1. Germline V gene data show CDR1 as MNHEY and CDR2 as SVGEGT. Germline trimming cut 5 bases from V and 4 bases from J; bases unmatched to any gene: 8. The CDR3 is made up of 15 amino acids. CDR3 DNA: TGTGCCAGCAGTCCGGGACAGCACCCTTACAATGAGCAGTTCTTC. It encodes CASSPGQHPYNEQFF.

This clonotype was seen at least ten times. This chain uses TRBV12-3 or TRBV12-4 with TRBJ2-3; 9 bases line up with TRBD2. The length of the CDR3 is 17 residues. The junction had 14 bases not matched to a gene; V was cut back by 6 bases and J by 4 bases. The CDR3 is CASRVASGRGGSDTQYF. The CDR3 DNA sequence: TGTGCCAGCAGAGTAGCCTCGGGGCGGGGGGGCTCAGATACGCAGTATTTT.

This clonotype was detected ten times or more. The chain links TRBV7-9 to TRBJ2-3; either TRBD1 or TRBD2 may supply D (6 bases each). In germline, CDR1 is SEHNR, CDR2 FQNEAQ (reference sequence). The CDR3 runs 15 residues. Trimming shortened V by 5 bases and J by 3 bases, and 15 bases separated the two germline ends. This CDR3 is CASSPGGGKTDTQYF. The CDR3 nucleotides read TGTGCCAGCAGCCCCGGAGGGGGAAAGACAGATACGCAGTATTTT.

CDR3 in amino acids: CSAPDYYGYTF. CDR3 sequence (DNA): TGCAGCGCCCCGGACTACTATGGCTACACCTTC. The chain links TRBV29-1 to TRBJ1-2; D uncertain. The CDR3 runs 11 residues. Germline lookup yields CDR1 SQVTM and CDR2 ANQGSEA. The V end lost 7 bases, the J end lost 3 bases, and 9 bases lay between the germline ends.